This T cell receptor beta chain was identified in a study of blood T cell repertoires in COVID-19. Study details: Researchers got acute and convalescent COVID-19 samples from the United States, Italy and Spain. PBMCs, B-cell-depleted T cells, or T cells provided the cDNA or gDNA that made up the material.

V lost 7 bases and J lost 2; bases outside the gene matches: 7. The germline V gene has CDR1 ENHRY and CDR2 SYGVKD. This CDR3 has 14 residues. Authors' methods: Estimated nucleated cell counts came from reference gene primer amplification. Clones were read by immunoSEQ multiplex PCR, and TCRdb kept only the in-frame ones, dropping some. The V and J calls and clone size are taken from that table; D and trimming were inferred from the DNA. The sample has 25,000 to 30,000 clones, around 92% seen once. While infection was still active, Seattle patients were enrolled and then followed longitudinally. Material for sequencing was peripheral blood. The chain recombines TRBV10-3 with TRBJ2-7, with 8 bases aligning to TRBD1. The clonotype originates from a woman aged 70-85 years with COVID-19, enrolled during active disease. The CDR3 region is CAITPGDRTYEQYF. DNA for the CDR3: TGTGCCATCACTCCGGGGGACAGGACCTACGAGCAGTACTTC.